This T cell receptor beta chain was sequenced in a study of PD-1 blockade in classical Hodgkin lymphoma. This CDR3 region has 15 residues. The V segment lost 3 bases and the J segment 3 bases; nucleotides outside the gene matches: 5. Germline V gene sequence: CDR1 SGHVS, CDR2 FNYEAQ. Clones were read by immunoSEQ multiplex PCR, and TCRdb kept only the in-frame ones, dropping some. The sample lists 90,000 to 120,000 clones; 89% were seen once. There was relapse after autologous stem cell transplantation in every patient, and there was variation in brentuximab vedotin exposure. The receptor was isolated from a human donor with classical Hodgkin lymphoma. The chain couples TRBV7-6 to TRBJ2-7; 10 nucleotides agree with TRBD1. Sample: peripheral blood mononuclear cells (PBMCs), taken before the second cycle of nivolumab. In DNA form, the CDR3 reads TGTGCCAGCAGCTTCGCTGGGACAGGGGACTACGAGCAGTACTTC. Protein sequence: CASSFAGTGDYEQYF.